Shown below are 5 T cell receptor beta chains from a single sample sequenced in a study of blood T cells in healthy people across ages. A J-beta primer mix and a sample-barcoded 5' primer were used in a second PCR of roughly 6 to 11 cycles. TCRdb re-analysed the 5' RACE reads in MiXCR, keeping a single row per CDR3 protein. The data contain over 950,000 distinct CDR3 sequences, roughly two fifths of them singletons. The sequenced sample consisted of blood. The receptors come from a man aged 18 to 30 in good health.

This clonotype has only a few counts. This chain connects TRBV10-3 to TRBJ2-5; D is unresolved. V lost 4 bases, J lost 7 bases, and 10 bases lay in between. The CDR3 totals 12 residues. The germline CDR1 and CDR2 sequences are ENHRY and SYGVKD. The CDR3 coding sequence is TGTGCCATCAGTGGACCTCAGGCGACCCAGTACTTC. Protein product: CAISGPQATQYF.

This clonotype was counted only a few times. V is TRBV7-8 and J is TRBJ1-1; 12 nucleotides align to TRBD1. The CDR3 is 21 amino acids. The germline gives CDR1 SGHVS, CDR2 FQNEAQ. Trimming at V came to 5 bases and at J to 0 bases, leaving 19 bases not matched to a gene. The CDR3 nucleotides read TGTGCCAGCAGCCAAATACGTATCTGGGACAGGGGGCCGCTTTTGAACACTGAAGCTTTCTTT. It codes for CASSQIRIWDRGPLLNTEAFF.

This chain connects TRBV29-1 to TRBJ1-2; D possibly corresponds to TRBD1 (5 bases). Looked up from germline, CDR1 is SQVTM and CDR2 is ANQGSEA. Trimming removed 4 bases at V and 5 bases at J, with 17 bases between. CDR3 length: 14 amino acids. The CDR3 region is CSVAPSGDRYGYTF. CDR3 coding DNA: TGCAGCGTTGCTCCTTCTGGGGACCGTTATGGCTACACCTTC. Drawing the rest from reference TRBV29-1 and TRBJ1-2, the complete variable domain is SAVISQKPSRDICQRGTSLTIQCQVDSQVTMMFWYRQQPGQSLTLIATANQGSEATYESGFVIDKFPISRPNLTFSTLTVSNMSPEDSSIYLCSVAPSGDRYGYTFGSGTRLTVV.

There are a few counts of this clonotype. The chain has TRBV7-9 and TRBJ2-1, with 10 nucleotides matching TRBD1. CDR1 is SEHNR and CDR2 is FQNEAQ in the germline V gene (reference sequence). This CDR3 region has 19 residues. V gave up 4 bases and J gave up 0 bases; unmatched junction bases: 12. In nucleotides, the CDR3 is TGTGCCAGCAGCTCCCGGGACAGGGGTCTAAGGAACTCCTACAATGAGCAGTTCTTC. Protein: CASSSRDRGLRNSYNEQFF.

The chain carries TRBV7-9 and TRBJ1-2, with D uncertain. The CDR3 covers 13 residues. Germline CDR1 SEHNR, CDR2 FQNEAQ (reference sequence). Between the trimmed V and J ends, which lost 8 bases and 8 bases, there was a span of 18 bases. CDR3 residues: CASSPTRLEGYTF. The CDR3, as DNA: TGTGCCAGCTCGCCGACTCGTCTCGAGGGCTACACCTTC. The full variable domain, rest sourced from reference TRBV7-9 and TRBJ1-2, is DTGVSQNPRHKITKRGQNVTFRCDPISEHNRLYWYRQTLGQGPEFLTYFQNEAQLEKSRLLSDRFSAERPKGSFSTLEIQRTEQGDSAMYLCASSPTRLEGYTFGSGTRLTVV.